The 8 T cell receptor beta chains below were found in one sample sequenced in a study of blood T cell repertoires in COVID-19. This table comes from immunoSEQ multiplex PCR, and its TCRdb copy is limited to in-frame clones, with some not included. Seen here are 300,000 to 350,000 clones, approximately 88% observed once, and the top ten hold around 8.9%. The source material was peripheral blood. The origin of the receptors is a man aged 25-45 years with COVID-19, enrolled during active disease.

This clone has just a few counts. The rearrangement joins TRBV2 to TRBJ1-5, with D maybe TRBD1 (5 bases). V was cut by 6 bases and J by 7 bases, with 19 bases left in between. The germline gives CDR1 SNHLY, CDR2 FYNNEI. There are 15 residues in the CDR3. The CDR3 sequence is CASRDMTAGSQPQHF. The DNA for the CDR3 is TGTGCCAGCAGAGACATGACAGCGGGATCGCAGCCCCAGCATTTT.

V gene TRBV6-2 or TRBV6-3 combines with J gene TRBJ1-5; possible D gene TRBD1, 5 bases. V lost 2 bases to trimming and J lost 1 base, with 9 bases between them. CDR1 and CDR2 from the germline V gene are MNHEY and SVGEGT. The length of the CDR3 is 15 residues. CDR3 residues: CASSYRGGSNQPQHF. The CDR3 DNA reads TGTGCCAGCAGTTACCGGGGGGGGAGCAATCAGCCCCAGCATTTT.

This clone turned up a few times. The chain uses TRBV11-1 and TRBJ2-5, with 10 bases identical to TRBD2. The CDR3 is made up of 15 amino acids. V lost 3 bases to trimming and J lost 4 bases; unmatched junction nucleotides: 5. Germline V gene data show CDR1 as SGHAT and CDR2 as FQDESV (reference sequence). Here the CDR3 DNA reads TGTGCCAGCAGCTTGACAGCGGGGGGGCGAGAGACCCAGTACTTC. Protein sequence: CASSLTAGGRETQYF.

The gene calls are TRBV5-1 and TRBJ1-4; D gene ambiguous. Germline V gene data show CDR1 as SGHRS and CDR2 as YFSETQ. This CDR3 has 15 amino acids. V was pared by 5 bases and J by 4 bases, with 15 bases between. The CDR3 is CASRTTAGVNEKLFF. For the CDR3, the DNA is TGCGCCAGCAGAACCACAGCGGGTGTTAATGAAAAACTGTTTTTT. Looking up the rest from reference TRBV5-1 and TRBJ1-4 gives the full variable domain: KAGVTQTPRYLIKTRGQQVTLSCSPISGHRSVSWYQQTPGQGLQFLFEYFSETQRNKGNFPGRFSGRQFSNSRSEMNVSTLELGDSALYLCASRTTAGVNEKLFFGSGTQLSVL.

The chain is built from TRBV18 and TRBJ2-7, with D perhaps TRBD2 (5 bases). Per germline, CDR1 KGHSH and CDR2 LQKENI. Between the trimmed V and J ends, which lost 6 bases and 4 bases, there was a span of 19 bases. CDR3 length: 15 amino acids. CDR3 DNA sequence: TGTGCCAGCTCTCTAACCGGGGTCAGAGAATACGAGCAGTACTTC. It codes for CASSLTGVREYEQYF. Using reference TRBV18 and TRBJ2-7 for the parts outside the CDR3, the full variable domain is NAGVMQNPRHLVRRRGQEARLRCSPMKGHSHVYWYRQLPEEGLKFMVYLQKENIIDESGMPKERFSAEFPKEGPSILRIQQVVRGDSAAYFCASSLTGVREYEQYFGPGTRLTVT.

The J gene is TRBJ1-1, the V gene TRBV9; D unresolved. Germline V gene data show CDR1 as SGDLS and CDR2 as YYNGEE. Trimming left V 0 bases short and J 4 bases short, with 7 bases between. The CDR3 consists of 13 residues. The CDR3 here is CASSVGAATEAFF. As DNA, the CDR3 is TGTGCCAGCAGCGTAGGGGCAGCCACTGAAGCTTTCTTT.

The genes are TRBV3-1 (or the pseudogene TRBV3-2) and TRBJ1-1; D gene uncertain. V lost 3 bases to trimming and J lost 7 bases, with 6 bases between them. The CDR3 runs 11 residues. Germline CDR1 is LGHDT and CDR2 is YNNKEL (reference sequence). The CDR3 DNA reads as TGTGCCAGCAGCCACAGAAGTGAAGCTTTCTTT. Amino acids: CASSHRSEAFF.

The CDR3 sequence: CASSPWGGTANEKLFF. CDR3 coding DNA: TGCGCCAGCAGCCCCTGGGGGGGGACGGCGAATGAAAAACTGTTTTTT. The J gene is TRBJ1-4, the V gene TRBV5-1, with a possible D match to TRBD1 (5 bases). Germline loops: CDR1 SGHRS, CDR2 YFSETQ. The CDR3 sequence is 16 residues long. Deletions cut 4 bases from V and 5 bases from J, with 18 bases between.